What follows is one T cell receptor (beta chain) and its context. This clone was found once. Its recognized antigen is unknown. Per-base qualities were not stored, and no clone one base away is much larger. The germline V gene supplies CDR1 SGHTA and CDR2 FQGTGA. V is cut back by 5 bases and J by 2 bases, with 4 bases in the junction unmatched. The CDR3 measures 15 amino acids from cysteine to phenylalanine. Only the CDR3 portion is preserved as DNA: 45 bases, with reading frame beginning at the first base. The source of the sample is a study of control samples from healthy donors and cancer patients (dated by TCRdb to the early 2020s). Libraries came from the immunoSEQ multiplex PCR assay. TCRdb stores this immuneACCESS table with in-frame sequences only. Part of the clones is absent; in the studies checked, under half of the shortfall reflects unresolved V genes, and no reason is known for the rest. The sample table holds over 25,000 clones, of which roughly 87% were seen once. The top ten constitute 3.5% to 5% of the sample.

This receptor was identified in a female donor with melanoma. Here the chain combines TRBV7-3 and TRBJ2-1; TRBD2 fits 9 bases in the junction. The specimen sequenced was formalin-fixed, paraffin-embedded tissue. The CDR3 here reads CASSAIAGAYNEQFF. In nucleotides, the sequence is TGTGCCAGCAGCGCTATAGCGGGAGCCTACAATGAGCAGTTCTTC.